One and the same sample provided the 15 T cell receptor beta chains below, sequenced in a study of response to subunit inactivated influenza vaccine. TCRdb itself ran the RT-PCR reads through MiXCR, one entry per CDR3 protein. This sample has about 830,000 distinct CDR3 sequences; less than 20% occur once, and the top ten carry 9.5% to 13%. Sample: PBMCs from blood, taken roughly 5 days after vaccination. The receptors here all came from a man aged 45-60 years who received an inactivated influenza vaccine.

Ten or more counts support this clonotype. The CDR3 nucleotides read TGCAGCGTCCTGCAGGCTCTTGACTCTGAAGCTTTCTTT. Translation: CSVLQALDSEAFF. The V gene is TRBV29-1, the J gene TRBJ1-1; the D is unclear. V lost 6 bases and J 6 bases, leaving 17 bases between the germline ends. Germline V gene data show CDR1 as SQVTM and CDR2 as ANQGSEA. The CDR3 has 13 residues.

This chain connects TRBV5-4 to TRBJ2-3, with TRBD1 matching 9 bases. Trimming at V came to 3 bases and at J to 3 bases, leaving 17 bases not matched to a gene. The CDR3 loop spans 19 amino acids. Germline CDR1 SGHNT, CDR2 YYREEE (reference sequence). As DNA, the CDR3 is TGTGCCAGCAGCTGGAGGGACAGGGTAGCCACAGCCGGAACAGATACGCAGTATTTT. Translation: CASSWRDRVATAGTDTQYF. The full variable domain, with the rest looked up from reference TRBV5-4 and TRBJ2-3, is ETGVTQSPTHLIKTRGQQVTLRCSSQSGHNTVSWYQQALGQGPQFIFQYYREEENGRGNFPPRFSGLQFPNYSSELNVNALELDDSALYLCASSWRDRVATAGTDTQYFGPGTRLTVL.

This clonotype turned up a few times. The chain joins TRBV20-1 to TRBJ2-5, with D tentatively TRBD2 (6 bases). The germline V gene encodes CDR1 DFQATT and CDR2 SNEGSKA (reference sequence). This CDR3 has 12 amino acids. V was shortened by 6 bases and J by 2 bases, with 10 bases between the two germline ends. The CDR3 DNA reads TGCAGTGCCTGGGCGGGACAAGAGACCCAGTACTTC. Its protein is CSAWAGQETQYF.

The chain has TRBV6-9 and TRBJ1-5; no reliable D call. The CDR3 covers 15 residues. Per germline, CDR1 MNHGY and CDR2 SVAAGI. Trimming took 2 bases from V and 4 from J, leaving 12 bases between them. The CDR3 reads CASSYVVVTNQPQHF. The CDR3 region has the DNA TGTGCCAGCAGTTATGTGGTGGTCACGAATCAGCCCCAGCATTTT.

This clonotype was detected only a few times. The chain is built from TRBV5-1 and TRBJ1-1; TRBD1 is a possible D gene (5 bases). Germline V gene sequence: CDR1 SGHRS, CDR2 YFSETQ. The CDR3 contains 20 residues. The V gene lost 0 bases and the J gene lost 6 bases, with 30 bases spanning the gap. The CDR3 nucleotides are TGCGCCAGCAGCTTGGAGGGGTCGGTTTTATTGGTCCCGGGCCTCTCTGAAGCTTTCTTT. As protein: CASSLEGSVLLVPGLSEAFF.

The rearrangement joins TRBV15 to TRBJ2-3; possible D gene TRBD1, 6 bases. Deletions cut 5 bases from V and 3 bases from J, with 21 bases between. The length of the CDR3 is 17 residues. Looked up from germline, CDR1 is LNHNV and CDR2 is YYDKDF (reference sequence). The CDR3 sequence is CATSSDRVGARTDTQYF. CDR3 sequence (DNA): TGTGCCACCAGCTCCGACCGGGTGGGGGCCCGTACAGATACGCAGTATTTT. The entire variable domain, with the rest obtained from reference TRBV15 and TRBJ2-3, is as follows: DAMVIQNPRYQVTQFGKPVTLSCSQTLNHNVMYWYQQKSSQAPKLLFHYYDKDFNNEADTPDNFQSRRPNTSFCFLDIRSPGLGDTAMYLCATSSDRVGARTDTQYFGPGTRLTVL.

In this sample, this clonotype turned up a few times. The V call is TRBV27, the J call TRBJ2-6; TRBD2 matches 12 bases. Germline CDR1 and CDR2: MNHEY and SMNVEV (reference sequence). CDR3 length: 19 residues. V dropped 3 bases and J dropped 2; count of bases not matched to a gene: 8. The CDR3: CASSFSTSGSKPGANVLTF. CDR3 sequence (DNA): TGTGCCAGCAGTTTCTCGACTAGCGGGAGTAAGCCTGGGGCCAACGTCCTGACTTTC.

This clonotype was seen many times. The rearrangement joins TRBV6-1 to TRBJ2-6; no clear D gene. Germline V CDR1 and CDR2: MNHNS, SASEGT. V was cut by 6 bases and J by 1 base, with 10 bases left in between. This CDR3 comprises 15 residues. CDR3 sequence reads: CASSPTSSGANVLTF. The CDR3 nucleotides are TGTGCCAGCAGCCCCACTTCATCTGGGGCCAACGTCCTGACTTTC.

The rearrangement joins TRBV7-2 to TRBJ2-6, with D uncertain. The V gene's germline CDR1 is SGHTA and CDR2 FQGNSA. The CDR3 spans 15 residues. Trimming stripped 5 bases from V and 2 bases from J, with 10 bases between. CDR3 amino acids: CASSPPIAGANVLTF. The CDR3 coding sequence is TGTGCCAGCAGCCCCCCAATTGCTGGGGCCAACGTCCTGACTTTC.

The chain has TRBV14 and TRBJ1-6; D call uncertain. CDR1 and CDR2 from the germline V gene are SGHDN and FVKESK. V lost 2 bases and J lost 9, with 8 bases in between. This CDR3 has 13 amino acids. Written as DNA, the CDR3 is TGTGCCAGCAGCCAAAGCCGGGGTTCACCCCTCCACTTT. Its protein is CASSQSRGSPLHF. Full variable domain (rest looked up from reference TRBV14 and TRBJ1-6): EAGVTQFPSHSVIEKGQTVTLRCDPISGHDNLYWYRRVMGKEIKFLLHFVKESKQDESGMPNNRFLAERTGGTYSTLKVQPAELEDSGVYFCASSQSRGSPLHFGNGTRLTVT.

The rearrangement joins TRBV6-2 or TRBV6-3 to TRBJ2-2, with D possibly TRBD1 on 5 matching bases. The CDR3 contains 15 residues. CDR1 is MNHEY and CDR2 is SVGEGT in the germline V gene. Trimming stripped 4 bases from V and 2 bases from J, with 11 bases between. The CDR3 nucleotides read TGTGCCAGCAGTTCGACAGAAAGAAACACCGGGGAGCTGTTTTTT. Protein sequence: CASSSTERNTGELFF.

This clonotype has more than one count but fewer than ten. V and J are TRBV20-1 and TRBJ1-4, with 8 bases lining up with TRBD1. The J segment lost 11 bases and the V segment lost 6 bases, leaving 5 bases of the junction unmatched. The CDR3 sequence is 11 residues long. Germline CDR1 reads DFQATT; CDR2 reads SNEGSKA (reference sequence). CDR3 in amino acids: CSAKDREKLFF. The CDR3 DNA is TGCAGTGCAAAGGACAGGGAGAAACTGTTTTTT.

The chain links TRBV5-1 to TRBJ2-2; no reliable D call. Germline assignment: CDR1 SGHRS and CDR2 YFSETQ. The V end lost 5 bases, the J end lost 1 base, and 12 bases lay between the germline ends. CDR3 length: 15 residues. For the CDR3, the DNA is TGCGCCAGCAGATTACCTCTAGGGAACACCGGGGAGCTGTTTTTT. Its translation: CASRLPLGNTGELFF.

Regarding this clonotype: Germline is not matched at one junction end, which may reflect a read error. The chain joins TRBV4-2 to TRBJ2-3; TRBD2 agrees at 8 bases. This CDR3 contains 16 residues. Germline CDR1 reads LGHNA; CDR2 reads YNFKEQ. The CDR3 region is CTSSQPPRGATDTQYF. Written as DNA, the CDR3 is TGTACCAGCAGCCAGCCCCCGCGGGGGGCCACAGATACGCAGTATTTT.

This clonotype was seen repeatedly, ten times or more. The V and J genes are TRBV12-3 or TRBV12-4 and TRBJ2-3, with unresolved D. V dropped 5 bases and J dropped 9 bases, with 15 bases sitting between them. The CDR3 runs to 13 residues. The CDR3 DNA sequence: TGTGCCAGCAGTCCCCCCGGACCGCAGACGCAGTATTTT. Its translation is CASSPPGPQTQYF.